This T cell receptor (beta chain) was profiled in a study of T cell responses to AZD1222 COVID-19 vaccine. Trimming stripped 3 bases from V and 0 bases from J, with 12 bases between. Germline lookup yields CDR1 LNHNV and CDR2 YYDKDF (reference sequence). This CDR3 comprises 16 residues. About this clone: Its specificity is unknown.

Assay used: immunoSEQ multiplex PCR; TCRdb lists only in-frame clones, some missing. This repertoire shows some 150,000 clones, 80% to 90% found once; its top ten account for roughly 6.9%. Study observations and caveats: Epitopes outside B.1.351 and B.1.1.7 mutated regions reportedly drew nearly half of spike TCRs. The sample set comprised mostly white British donors with more females, and clonal diversity was possibly underestimated.

The input for sequencing was peripheral blood, taken after recovery from COVID-19. This rearrangement joins TRBV15 to TRBJ2-4; possibly TRBD2 for D (7 bases). This TCR was sampled from an adult who had recovered from COVID-19. The DNA of the CDR3 is TGTGCCACCAGCAGGGGGGGGGCCCTAGCCAAAAACATTCAGTACTTC. Residues: CATSRGGALAKNIQYF.